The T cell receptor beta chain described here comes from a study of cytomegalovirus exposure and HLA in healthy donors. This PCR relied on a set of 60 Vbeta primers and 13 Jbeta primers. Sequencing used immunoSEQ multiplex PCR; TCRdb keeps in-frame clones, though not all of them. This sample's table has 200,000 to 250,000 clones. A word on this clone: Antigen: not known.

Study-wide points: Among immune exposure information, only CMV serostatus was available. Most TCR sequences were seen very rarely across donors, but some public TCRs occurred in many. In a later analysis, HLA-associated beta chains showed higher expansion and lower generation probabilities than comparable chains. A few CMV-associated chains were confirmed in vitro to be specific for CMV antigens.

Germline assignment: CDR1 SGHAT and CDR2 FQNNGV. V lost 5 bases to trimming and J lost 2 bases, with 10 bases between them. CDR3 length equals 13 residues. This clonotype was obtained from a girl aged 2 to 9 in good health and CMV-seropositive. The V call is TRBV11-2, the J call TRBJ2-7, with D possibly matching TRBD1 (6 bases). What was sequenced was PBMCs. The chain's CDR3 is CASSLGTTYEQYF. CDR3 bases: TGTGCCAGCAGCCTCGGGACAACCTACGAGCAGTACTTC.